This entry is about one TCR beta chain. Its antigen is as yet unknown. Antigen-specific CD4+ T cells expanded by the ViraFEST assay with viral peptide pools were then sequenced. The culture ran for about 10 days, and then CD4+ T cells were isolated. Negative nucleocapsid antibody tests before and after vaccination confirmed no previous SARS-CoV-2 infection. This record belongs to a study of vaccination effects on CD4 cells after COVID-19. The study's findings and limits: Pronounced clonal contraction occurred in clones induced by infection and by vaccine late after vaccination. After vaccination of healthy people, only 1 of 255 vaccine-induced clones cross-reacted with common cold coronaviruses.

Trimming cost V 3 bases and J 2 bases, with 7 bases left between them. Germline V lookup: CDR1 LNHDA, CDR2 SQIVND (reference sequence). This CDR3 has 13 residues. The repertoire was sequenced with immunoSEQ multiplex PCR; TCRdb's copy has only in-frame clones and lacks some. The sample consists of roughly 41,000 clones, approximately 80% of them appearing once. Sequencing was performed on CD4+ T cells from PBMCs cultured with HCoV-NL63 spike peptides, taken before COVID-19 vaccination. J is TRBJ2-5 and V is TRBV19; possibly TRBD1 for D (6 bases). The clonotype originates from a human donor who received a COVID-19 vaccine. The CDR3 reads CASSMDRQETQYF. CDR3 nucleotide sequence: TGTGCCAGTAGTATGGACAGACAAGAGACCCAGTACTTC.